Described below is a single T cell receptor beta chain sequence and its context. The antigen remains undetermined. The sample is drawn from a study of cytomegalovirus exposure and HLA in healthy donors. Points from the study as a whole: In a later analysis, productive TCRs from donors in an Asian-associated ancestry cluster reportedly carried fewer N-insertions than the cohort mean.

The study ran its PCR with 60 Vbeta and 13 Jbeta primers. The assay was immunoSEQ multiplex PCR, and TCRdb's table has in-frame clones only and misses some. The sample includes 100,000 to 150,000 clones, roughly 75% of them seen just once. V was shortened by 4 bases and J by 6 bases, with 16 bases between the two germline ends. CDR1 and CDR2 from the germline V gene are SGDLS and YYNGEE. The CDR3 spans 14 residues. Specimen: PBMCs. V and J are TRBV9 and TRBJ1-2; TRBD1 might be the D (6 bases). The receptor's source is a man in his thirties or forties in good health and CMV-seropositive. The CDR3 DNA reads TGTGCCAGCAGCTTGACAGGTGTGGGCAATGGCTACACCTTC. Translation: CASSLTGVGNGYTF. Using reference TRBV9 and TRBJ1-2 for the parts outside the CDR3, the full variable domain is DSGVTQTPKHLITATGQRVTLRCSPRSGDLSVYWYQQSLDQGLQFLIQYYNGEERAKGNILERFSAQQFPDLHSELNLSSLELGDSALYFCASSLTGVGNGYTFGSGTRLTVV.